This T cell receptor beta chain was identified in a study of regulatory T cells in long-lasting Graves disease (dated by TCRdb to the early 2020s). In terms of the full investigation: Persistent Graves' disease was defined as persistently positive TSH receptor autoantibodies together with antithyroid drug treatment for over 5 years. The study was registered as a clinical trial and conducted in China. TCR sequencing covered around 13 persistent and approximately 20 newly diagnosed Graves' disease patients, around 33 samples in total. On average, persistent Graves' disease patients in the clinical cohort had been on antithyroid drugs for about 10.3 years. Patients with persistent Graves' disease were compared with patients with newly diagnosed Graves' disease using TCR sequencing and RNA sequencing of peripheral blood. What the research found in general, with its limitations: Preferential use of TRBV28, TRBJ1-2 and TRBJ2-5 was observed in persistent disease, whereas TRBV20-1 and TRBJ2-1 were favored in newly diagnosed disease. The small sample size was acknowledged by the authors as a limitation that may reduce accuracy. Persistent patients shared more public clonotypes among themselves (more than 2,500) than newly diagnosed patients did (more than 950). Only the TCR beta chain was sequenced and analyzed. Compared with newly diagnosed patients, persistent Graves' disease patients had lower TCR Shannon entropy and fewer highly expanded clones, which suggests clonal expansion. Only peripheral blood was studied, because thyroid tissue, the primary lesion, was inaccessible.

Reading the label with the study, this specimen's time point is: persistent/refractory GD, antithyroid drugs over 5 years with positive TRAb. RNA was extracted from PBMCs in TRIzol for both TCR sequencing and RNA sequencing. Graves' disease was diagnosed according to American Thyroid Association guidelines. Patients for the study were recruited at an endocrinology department in Xi'an, China. From each patient, around 9 milliliters of peripheral blood was collected into an EDTA anticoagulant tube. Ficoll Paque Plus density gradient separation was used to isolate PBMCs, and no further T cell sorting was performed. An Agilent 2100 Bioanalyzer and agarose gel were used to check RNA quality, while a NanoDrop 2000 measured RNA concentration. This clonotype was seen more than once but under ten times. This receptor's antigen is unknown. No much larger clone exists at a distance of one base, and base qualities are not known.

Library preparation used multiplex PCR. Sequencing took place on an Illumina HiSeq 4000. TCR beta libraries were built with iRepertoire HTBI primers and Arm-PCR amplification of CDR3 regions. Before sequencing, the PCR products underwent gel purification. The paper's processing steps were these. Gene usage analysis of CDR3 amino acid clonotypes used the 55 to 80 TRBV and 14 to 15 TRBJ segments found across samples. COPE and FqMerger were used to merge the filtered high-quality paired reads into contigs. BLAST was used to align contigs to the IMGT TRBV, TRBD and TRBJ reference genes, and CDR3 was defined following IMGT. Any clonotype with a frequency above 0.1% was classified as a highly expanded clone. Shannon entropy was used to measure repertoire diversity, and the Gini coefficient was used to measure V-J evenness. Clonotypes shared by more than one individual were considered public. TCRdb handled the public reads itself, with Q25 trimming in fastp and clone calling in MiXCR, and kept productive beta chains. Merged by CDR3 protein, the rows form single entries marked with the most common genes and DNA. These V and J calls are TCRdb output, not the study's own analysis. Within this sample are a few hundred thousand distinct CDR3 sequences, with about a quarter of them counted one time only. Of the sample, roughly 28% falls within the top ten clones.

In the germline V gene (reference sequence), CDR1 corresponds to SGHAT and CDR2 to FQDESV. V was cut back by 4 bases and J by 5 bases, leaving a gap of 15 bases between them. Its CDR3 holds 14 amino acids, cysteine through phenylalanine. The only DNA kept is the CDR3, 42 bases in frame from the first base. The chain couples TRBV11-1 to TRBJ2-7, and the D gene may be TRBD2, 6 bases matching. The sequence derives from a female donor with Graves disease. The sequencing used peripheral blood mononuclear cells (PBMCs), collected when the disease was refractory, from a patient treated with antithyroid drugs. The DNA sequence reads TGTGCCAGCAGCTCATGGGGGGTTCAGGACGAGCAGTACTTC. It encodes CASSSWGVQDEQYF.